This paragraph covers one T cell receptor (beta chain) sequence. This CDR3 has 14 residues. From germline, CDR1 is LGHDT and CDR2 YNNKEL (reference sequence). The ends were cut back, 6 bases at V and 1 base at J, with 12 bases in the middle. The source of the sample is a study of blood T cell repertoires in COVID-19. Study-wide context: Sites across the United States, Italy and Spain contributed samples from acute and convalescent COVID-19.

In the study's own analysis: Reference gene primers were amplified, and this amplification served to estimate nucleated cell counts. Using immunoSEQ multiplex PCR, the repertoire was profiled, and TCRdb retains in-frame clones only, with some absent. D and trimming were read from the DNA, whereas the V and J calls and clone size are those reported in that table. Of 150,000 to 200,000 clones in the sample, less than 90% are singletons; the top ten hold 7.6%. The rearrangement links TRBV3-1 (or the pseudogene TRBV3-2) to TRBJ1-1; no clear D. The sequencing input was peripheral blood. The TCR originated in a woman aged 70-85 years with COVID-19, enrolled during active disease. The CDR3 here is CASSPERGNTEAFF. CDR3 DNA sequence: TGTGCCAGCAGTCCCGAGCGGGGGAACACTGAAGCTTTCTTT.